This T cell receptor beta chain is from a study of OX40 agonist ivuxolimab in advanced cancers. Study-level information: At roughly 83% male, the cohort had a mean age of 60 years, ranging from about 23 to 79. Three patients, one with hepatocellular carcinoma and two with cutaneous melanoma, responded partially.

Comments on this clone: Its antigen is not known. Other DNA variants within this sample encode the same CDR3.

The germline CDR1 and CDR2 sequences are SGHTA and FQGNSA. CDR3 size: 15 residues. The V segment lost 0 bases and the J segment 3 bases; nucleotides outside the gene matches: 0. Study-wide findings and caveats: Within 6 weeks, CD4+ and CD8+ blood T cells expanded clonally at 0.1 to 3.0 mg/kg.

The table came from immunoSEQ multiplex PCR; TCRdb's copy has only in-frame clones and leaves some out. Here the sample spans 65,000 to 75,000 clones, roughly 90% being singletons. This TCR was recovered from an adult with an advanced solid tumor such as melanoma, head and neck, liver or kidney cancer. Material: CD4+ or CD8+ T cells sorted from blood, obtained in a trial of the OX40 agonist ivuxolimab. The chain combines TRBV7-2 with TRBJ2-7; 12 positions agree with TRBD2. CDR3 nucleotide sequence: TGTGCCAGCAGCTTAGCGACTAGCGGGGGCTACGAGCAGTACTTC. Protein: CASSLATSGGYEQYF.